This T cell receptor (beta chain) was observed in a study of metastatic and nonmetastatic thyroid tumors. Each patient went into thyroid surgery without having received any treatment. Under the authors' procedure: The study's classifier, a distant-metastasis tool for papillary thyroid cancer, was built using CDR3 differences across clinicopathological groups. TCRdb re-called clones via MiXCR from the PCR reads. V and J calls and clone size were set by TCRdb, not the authors. The data show 14,000 to 15,000 clones, 3.6% seen once. This clone is large (0.1 to 1%). The target antigen is unknown. V was cut by 6 bases and J by 6 bases, with 8 bases left in between. CDR3 length: 12 amino acids. Whole-study findings and limits: Benign nodules reportedly had significantly lower TCR beta diversity than malignant thyroid tumors in blood and tumor.

Sequences were obtained from tumor tissue. The sequence was collected from a female donor with papillary thyroid cancer or a benign thyroid nodule (not recorded which). Some clones in this sample may be carry-over from other donors' samples. The chain is built from TRBV12-3 or TRBV12-4 and TRBJ2-2; D remains ambiguous. CDR3 coding DNA: TGTGCCAGCAGCCGTAGGCCCGGGGAGCTGTTTTTT. Translated: CASSRRPGELFF.